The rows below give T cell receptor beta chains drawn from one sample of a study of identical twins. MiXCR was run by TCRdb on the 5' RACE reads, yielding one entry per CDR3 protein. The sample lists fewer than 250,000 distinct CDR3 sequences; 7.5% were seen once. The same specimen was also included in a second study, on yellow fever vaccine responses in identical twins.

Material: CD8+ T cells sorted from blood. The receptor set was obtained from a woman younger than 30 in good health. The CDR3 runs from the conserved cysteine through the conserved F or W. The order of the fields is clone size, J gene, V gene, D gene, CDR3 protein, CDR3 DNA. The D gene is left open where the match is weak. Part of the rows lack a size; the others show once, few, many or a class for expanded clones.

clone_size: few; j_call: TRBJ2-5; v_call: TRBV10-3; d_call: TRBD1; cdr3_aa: CATKDRVEETQYF; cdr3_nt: TGTGCCACCAAGGACAGGGTGGAGGAGACCCAGTACTTC
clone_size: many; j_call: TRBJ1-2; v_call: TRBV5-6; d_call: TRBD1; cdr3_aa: CASSFGTEGTF; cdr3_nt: TGTGCCAGCAGCTTCGGGACAGAGGGTACCTTC
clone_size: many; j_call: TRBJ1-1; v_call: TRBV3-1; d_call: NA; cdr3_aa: CASSGVQNTEAFF; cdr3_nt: TGTGCCAGCAGCGGGGTCCAGAACACTGAAGCTTTCTTT
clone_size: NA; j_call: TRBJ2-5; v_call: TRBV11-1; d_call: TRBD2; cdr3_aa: CASSNEVAGGPGTYQETQYF; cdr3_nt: TGTGCCAGCAGCAATGAAGTAGCGGGAGGGCCGGGGACTTACCAAGAGACCCAGTACTTC
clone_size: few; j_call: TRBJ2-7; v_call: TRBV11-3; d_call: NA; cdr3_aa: CASSLGFGYEQYF; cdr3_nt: TGTGCCAGCAGCTTAGGGTTTGGCTACGAGCAGTACTTC
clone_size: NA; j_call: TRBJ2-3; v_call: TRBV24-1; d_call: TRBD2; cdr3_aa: CATSDPLRRGGPDTQYF; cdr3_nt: TGTGCCACCAGTGACCCTCTCCGGCGGGGGGGCCCAGATACGCAGTATTTT
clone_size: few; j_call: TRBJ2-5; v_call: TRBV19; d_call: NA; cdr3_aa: CASSDPYQGQETQYF; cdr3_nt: TGTGCCAGTAGCGATCCTTACCAGGGGCAAGAGACCCAGTACTTC
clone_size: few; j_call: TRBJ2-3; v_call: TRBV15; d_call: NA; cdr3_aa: CATSRASGGTDTQYF; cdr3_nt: TGTGCCACCAGCAGAGCCAGCGGCGGCACAGATACGCAGTATTTT
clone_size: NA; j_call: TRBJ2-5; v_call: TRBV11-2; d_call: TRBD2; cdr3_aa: CASSARGRLAGVSGAQYF; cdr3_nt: TGTGCCAGCAGCGCAAGGGGGCGACTAGCGGGAGTTTCAGGGGCCCAGTACTTC
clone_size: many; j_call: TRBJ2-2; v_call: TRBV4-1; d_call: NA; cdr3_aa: CASSQDHFFERKNTGELFF; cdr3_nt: TGCGCCAGCAGCCAAGATCATTTTTTCGAACGGAAGAACACCGGGGAGCTGTTTTTT